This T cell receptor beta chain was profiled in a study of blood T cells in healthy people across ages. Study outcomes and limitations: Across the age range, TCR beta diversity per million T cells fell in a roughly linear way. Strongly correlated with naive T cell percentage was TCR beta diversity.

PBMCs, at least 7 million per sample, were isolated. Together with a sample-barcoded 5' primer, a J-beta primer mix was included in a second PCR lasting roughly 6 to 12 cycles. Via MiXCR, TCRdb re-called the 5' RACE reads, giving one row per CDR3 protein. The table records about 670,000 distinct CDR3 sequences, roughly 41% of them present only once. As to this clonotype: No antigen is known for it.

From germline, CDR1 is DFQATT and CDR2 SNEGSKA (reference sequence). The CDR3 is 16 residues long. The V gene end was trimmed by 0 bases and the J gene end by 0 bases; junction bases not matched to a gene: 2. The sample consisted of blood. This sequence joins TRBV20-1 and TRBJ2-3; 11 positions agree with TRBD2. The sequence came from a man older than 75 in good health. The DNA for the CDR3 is TGCAGTGCTAGAGAAGGGACTAGCGGAAGCACAGATACGCAGTATTTT. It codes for CSAREGTSGSTDTQYF.